The present TCR beta chain was sequenced within a study of T cells in Graves' hyperthyroidism and ophthalmopathy. Study findings and constraints: The authors' 13 V-J model separated ophthalmopathy from stable hyperthyroidism.

This clonotype showed up many times. As yet, its antigen is unknown. V lost 6 bases and J lost 3; bases outside the gene matches: 6. The CDR3 contains 14 residues. Per the germline V gene, CDR1 is SGHNT and CDR2 is YYREEE (reference sequence). Amplified TCR beta CDR3 regions derived from RNA transcripts. The HTBI set primed first-round TCR CDR3 RT-PCR. From the multiplex PCR reads, TCRdb called clonotypes with MiXCR, one entry per CDR3 protein. Here the sample spans around 33,000 distinct CDR3 sequences, about 49% being singletons. Newly diagnosed hyperthyroidism, duration under 2 months, in patients aged 18 to 65. Exclusions: uncontrolled infection, other autoimmune disease, pregnancy, lactation. Blood was drawn at first hyperthyroidism diagnosis, before any ophthalmopathy symptoms.

V usage is TRBV5-4 and J usage is TRBJ2-7; 10 nucleotides align to TRBD1. This receptor was identified in a woman aged 50 to 65 with Graves' hyperthyroidism that later progressed to Graves' ophthalmopathy. Sequencing was done on a sample of blood. The CDR3 DNA reads as TGTGCCAGCACCCAGACAGGGGGCAACTACGAGCAGTACTTC. Translating it yields CASTQTGGNYEQYF. The variable domain in full, completed from reference TRBV5-4 and TRBJ2-7, reads ETGVTQSPTHLIKTRGQQVTLRCSSQSGHNTVSWYQQALGQGPQFIFQYYREEENGRGNFPPRFSGLQFPNYSSELNVNALELDDSALYLCASTQTGGNYEQYFGPGTRLTVT.